These 17 T cell receptor beta chains were sequenced from one sample in a study of T cell repertoires in aging, cancer and after chemotherapy. Multiplex touch-down PCR with TRB-A/B primers amplified rearranged V-D-J TRB sequences. Each CDR3 protein is one row after TCRdb ran MiXCR on the multiplex PCR reads. This table has fewer than 9,500 distinct CDR3 sequences, roughly 56% appearing once. The template was genomic DNA from peripheral blood, not RNA. The sequencing input was blood. These receptors were taken from a human donor with a solid tumor.

The chain combines TRBV13 with TRBJ1-2; D is uncertain. Germline V gene data show CDR1 as PRHDT and CDR2 as FYEKMQ (reference sequence). Trimming pared 0 bases from V and 5 bases from J, leaving 10 bases between. This CDR3 region has 14 residues. The CDR3 is CASSLGSGSYGYTF. CDR3 DNA sequence: TGTGCCAGCAGCTTAGGGTCCGGATCTTATGGCTACACCTTC.

J is TRBJ1-2 and V is TRBV24-1; D is perhaps TRBD1 (6 bases). The CDR3 runs 13 residues. V gave up 3 bases and J gave up 7 bases, with 11 bases separating them. Germline values: CDR1 KGHDR, CDR2 SFDVKD. The CDR3 DNA sequence: TGTGCCACCAGTGATACCGGGGACATTGGCTACACCTTC. As protein: CATSDTGDIGYTF.

There are a few counts of this clonotype. J is TRBJ1-1 and V is TRBV27; D remains unclear. Trimming removed 2 bases from V and 1 base from J, with 5 bases in between. CDR1 MNHEY and CDR2 SMNVEV come from the germline V gene (reference sequence). The CDR3 has 13 amino acids. CDR3 sequence: CASSLAENTEAFF. The CDR3 DNA reads as TGTGCCAGCAGTTTAGCAGAGAACACTGAAGCTTTCTTT.

To note about this clonotype: One end of the junction fails to match germline, which may point to a read error. This chain joins TRBV6-2 or TRBV6-3 and TRBJ1-2; weak D call: TRBD1 (6 bases). The CDR3 is made up of 15 amino acids. The V gene's germline CDR1 is MNHEY and CDR2 SVGEGT. CDR3 bases: TGTGCCAGCAATTACCGGACAGCTTCCTATTATGGCTACACCTTC. It translates to CASNYRTASYYGYTF.

V gene TRBV20-1 combines with J gene TRBJ2-5, with 9 bases aligning to TRBD2. J lost 9 bases, V lost 4 bases, and 6 bases had no gene match. The CDR3 consists of 12 residues. CDR1 is DFQATT, CDR2 SNEGSKA, per germline (reference sequence). In DNA, the CDR3 is TGCAGTGCTATCCGCGGGGGGGGGGCCCAGTACTTC. Translated: CSAIRGGGAQYF.

In its sample, this clonotype was seen a few times. The chain carries TRBV7-6 and TRBJ2-1; D possibly corresponds to TRBD2 (5 bases). The CDR3 contains 12 residues. The germline CDR1 and CDR2 sequences are SGHVS and FNYEAQ. Between the trimmed V and J ends, which lost 4 bases and 14 bases, there was a span of 15 bases. Here the CDR3 reads CASSSGLTREFF. DNA of the CDR3: TGTGCCAGCAGCTCAGGACTGACCCGGGAGTTCTTC.

The chain recombines TRBV6-2 or TRBV6-3 with TRBJ2-3, with 7 bases that match TRBD2. Trimming took 3 bases from V and 9 from J; bases not matched to a gene: 12. Germline V gene lookup returns CDR1 MNHEY and CDR2 SVGEGT. The CDR3 consists of 15 residues. The CDR3 DNA follows: TGTGCCAGCAGTTATGGGGACTACTTAAAAGAAACGCAGTATTTT. It specifies CASSYGDYLKETQYF.

This clonotype was detected only a few times. The chain uses TRBV19 and TRBJ1-1; D call uncertain. V lost 5 bases, J lost 0 bases, and 10 bases lay in between. The CDR3 covers 14 residues. Per the germline V gene, CDR1 is LNHDA and CDR2 is SQIVND (reference sequence). The CDR3 nucleotides read TGTGCCAGTAGTTGGACGGGCATGAACACTGAAGCTTTCTTT. Protein: CASSWTGMNTEAFF.

The chain is built from TRBV28 and TRBJ2-6, with 10 nucleotides matching TRBD1. V dropped 4 bases and J dropped 3; count of bases not matched to a gene: 3. From germline, CDR1 is MDHEN and CDR2 SYDVKM. The CDR3 consists of 16 residues. CDR3 sequence (DNA): TGTGCCAGCAGTTCGACAGGGGGCCTTGGGGCCAACGTCCTGACTTTC. Its translation is CASSSTGGLGANVLTF.

In this sample, this clonotype turned up a few times. The chain uses TRBV12-3 or TRBV12-4 and TRBJ1-5, with D unclear. Deletions cut 1 base from V and 7 bases from J, with 2 bases between. The CDR3 spans 11 residues. The CDR3 DNA reads TGTGCCAGCAGTTTAGGACAGCCCCAGCATTTT. Translated, it gives CASSLGQPQHF.

The J gene is TRBJ1-1, the V gene TRBV6-5; perhaps TRBD1 as D (6 bases). Deletions cut 2 bases from V and 3 bases from J, with 10 bases between. Per the germline V gene, CDR1 is MNHEY and CDR2 is SVGAGI. The CDR3 consists of 14 residues. CDR3 sequence (DNA): TGTGCCAGCAGTTACCGGGGGGCGCACACTGAAGCTTTCTTT. This sequence encodes CASSYRGAHTEAFF.

V and J are TRBV13 and TRBJ2-3; a weak D match, TRBD2 (5 bases). V dropped 5 bases and J dropped 2 bases, with 8 bases sitting between them. Germline lookup yields CDR1 PRHDT and CDR2 FYEKMQ (reference sequence). The length of the CDR3 is 13 residues. CDR3 protein: CASSPGNTDTQYF. CDR3 sequence (DNA): TGTGCCAGCAGCCCCGGGAACACAGATACGCAGTATTTT.

This clonotype has only one observation. The chain carries TRBV20-1 and TRBJ1-1; D uncertain. This CDR3 has 13 amino acids. V was shortened by 0 bases and J by 2 bases, with 7 bases between the two germline ends. Germline V gene sequence: CDR1 DFQATT, CDR2 SNEGSKA (reference sequence). In nucleotides, the CDR3 is TGCAGTGCTAGAGATCTGATAAACACTGAAGCTTTCTTT. Its protein product is CSARDLINTEAFF.

This clonotype was seen more than once but under ten times. The rearrangement links TRBV5-4 to TRBJ1-6; 7 bases are shared with TRBD1. This CDR3 has 15 amino acids. Germline trimming cut 4 bases from V and 6 bases from J; bases unmatched to any gene: 7. Germline V gives CDR1 SGHNT, CDR2 YYREEE (reference sequence). Written as DNA, the CDR3 is TGTGCCAGCAGCCCCCGGGACAGCCTTAATTCACCCCTCCACTTT. Its translation: CASSPRDSLNSPLHF.

V is TRBV28 and J is TRBJ2-7; 8 nucleotides agree with TRBD1. After removal of 9 bases from V and 13 bases from J, the junction contained 20 bases not matched to a gene. Germline-derived CDR1 and CDR2 are MDHEN and SYDVKM. The CDR3 runs to 14 residues. The CDR3 loop reads CASLQRDRTLDKYF. CDR3 coding DNA: TGTGCCAGTCTACAACGGGACAGGACCCTAGATAAATACTTC.

The genes are TRBV4-3 and TRBJ2-4, with no clear D. V shed 0 bases and J shed 9 bases, with 9 bases lying between them. The CDR3 extends over 13 amino acids. Germline CDR1 LGHNA, CDR2 YSLEER. Here the CDR3 reads CASSQEVEAIQYF. CDR3 DNA: TGCGCCAGCAGCCAAGAGGTAGAGGCCATTCAGTACTTC.

This clonotype was seen just once. The chain recombines TRBV27 with TRBJ1-5; no definite D call. The CDR3 extends over 14 amino acids. Germline CDR1 is MNHEY and CDR2 is SMNVEV (reference sequence). V lost 2 bases and J 2 bases, leaving 7 bases between the germline ends. This chain's CDR3 is CASSLHAGNQPQHF. CDR3 nucleotides: TGTGCCAGCAGTTTACATGCGGGCAATCAGCCCCAGCATTTT.